This T cell receptor (beta chain) derives from a study of response to subunit inactivated influenza vaccine. Trimming removed 0 bases at V and 3 bases at J, with 5 bases between. Germline-derived CDR1 and CDR2 are LGHDT and YNNKEL (reference sequence). The CDR3 spans 14 residues. TCRdb itself ran the RT-PCR reads through MiXCR, one entry per CDR3 protein. The sample holds 650,000 to 850,000 distinct CDR3 sequences, 14% seen once. Whole-study results and caveats: Each seasonal influenza vaccination recruits few new T cells, the authors suggested.

As to this clonotype: The antigen remains undetermined.

This sample comprised PBMCs from blood, obtained 14 days before vaccination. The receptor comes from a man aged 45-60 years who received an inactivated influenza vaccine. The chain employs TRBV3-1 and TRBJ2-2; D is ambiguous. DNA for the CDR3: TGTGCCAGCAGCCAAGAGGGTTACACCGGGGAGCTGTTTTTT. The encoded protein is CASSQEGYTGELFF.